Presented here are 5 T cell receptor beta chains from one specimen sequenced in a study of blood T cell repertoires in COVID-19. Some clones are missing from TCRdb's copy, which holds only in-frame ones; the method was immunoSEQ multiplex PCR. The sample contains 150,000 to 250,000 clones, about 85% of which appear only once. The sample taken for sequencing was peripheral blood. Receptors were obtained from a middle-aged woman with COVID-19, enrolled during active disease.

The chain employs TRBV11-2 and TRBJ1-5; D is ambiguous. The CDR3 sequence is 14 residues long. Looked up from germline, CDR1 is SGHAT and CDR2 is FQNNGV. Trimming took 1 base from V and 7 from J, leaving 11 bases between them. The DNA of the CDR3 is TGTGCCAGCAGCTTAGTCGGCGGAGGGCAGCCCCAGCATTTT. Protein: CASSLVGGGQPQHF. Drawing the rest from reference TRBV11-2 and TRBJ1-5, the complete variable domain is EAGVAQSPRYKIIEKRQSVAFWCNPISGHATLYWYQQILGQGPKLLIQFQNNGVVDDSQLPKDRFSAERLKGVDSTLKIQPAKLEDSAVYLCASSLVGGGQPQHFGDGTRLSIL.

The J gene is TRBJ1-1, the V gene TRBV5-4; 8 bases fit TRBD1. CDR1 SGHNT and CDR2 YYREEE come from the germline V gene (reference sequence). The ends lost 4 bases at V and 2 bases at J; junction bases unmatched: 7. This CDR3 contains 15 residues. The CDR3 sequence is CASSMTGDHNTEAFF. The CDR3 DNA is TGTGCCAGCAGCATGACAGGGGATCACAACACTGAAGCTTTCTTT.

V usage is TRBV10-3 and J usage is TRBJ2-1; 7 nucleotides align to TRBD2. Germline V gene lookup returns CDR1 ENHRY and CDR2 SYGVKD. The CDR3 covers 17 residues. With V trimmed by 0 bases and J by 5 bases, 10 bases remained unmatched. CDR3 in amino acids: CAISESTILALHNEQFF. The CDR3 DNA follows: TGTGCCATCAGTGAGTCGACGATACTAGCGCTTCACAATGAGCAGTTCTTC.

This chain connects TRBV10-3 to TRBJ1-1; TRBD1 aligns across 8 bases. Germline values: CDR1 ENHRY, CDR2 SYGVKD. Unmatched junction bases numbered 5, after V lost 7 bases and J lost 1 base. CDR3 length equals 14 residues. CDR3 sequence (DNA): TGTGCCATCATGCCGGGACAGGAGAACACTGAAGCTTTCTTT. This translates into CAIMPGQENTEAFF.

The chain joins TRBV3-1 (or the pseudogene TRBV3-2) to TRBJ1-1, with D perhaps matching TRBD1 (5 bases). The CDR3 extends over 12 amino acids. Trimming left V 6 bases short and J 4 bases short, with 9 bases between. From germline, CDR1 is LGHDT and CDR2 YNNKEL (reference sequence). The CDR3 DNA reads TGTGCCAGCAGGTCCGGGGGCACTGAAGCTTTCTTT. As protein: CASRSGGTEAFF.